A single sample gave rise to the 32 T cell receptor beta chains below, sequenced in a study of shared clonotypes between healthy human individuals. Sequencing used immunoSEQ multiplex PCR; TCRdb keeps in-frame clones, though not all of them. There are around 2,000,000 clones in the sample; approximately 94% occur only once, and roughly 1.8% lies in the top ten. Only CD45RO-negative cells positively selected for CCR7 counted as naive CD8 cells, so terminally differentiated effector memory CD45RA+ cells were excluded. Material: naive CD8+ T cells from PBMCs. These receptors were collected from a man aged 18 to 29 in good health. Some clones in this sample may be carry-over from other donors' samples.

This chain connects TRBV27 to TRBJ2-7; 9 bases map to TRBD1. Per germline, CDR1 MNHEY and CDR2 SMNVEV (reference sequence). Germline trimming cut 1 base from V and 4 bases from J; bases unmatched to any gene: 8. CDR3 size: 16 residues. This CDR3 is CASSLLPGQGFYEQYF. CDR3 nucleotide sequence: TGTGCCAGCAGTTTATTGCCGGGACAGGGATTTTACGAGCAGTACTTC.

The chain carries TRBV2 and TRBJ2-5, with 7 positions matching TRBD1. The ends lost 2 bases at V and 4 bases at J; junction bases unmatched: 10. The CDR3 extends over 16 amino acids. The germline CDR1 and CDR2 sequences are SNHLY and FYNNEI. The CDR3 protein is CASSETGEGVRETQYF. DNA for the CDR3: TGTGCCAGCAGTGAAACAGGGGAAGGGGTCAGAGAGACCCAGTACTTC. Variable domain in full (rest from reference TRBV2 and TRBJ2-5): EPEVTQTPSHQVTQMGQEVILRCVPISNHLYFYWYRQILGQKVEFLVSFYNNEISEKSEIFDDQFSVERPDGSNFTLKIRSTKLEDSAMYFCASSETGEGVRETQYFGPGTRLLVL.

CDR3 bases: TGTGCCAGCAGAAAAAGCGGGAGCTCCTACAATGAGCAGTTCTTC. Amino acid sequence: CASRKSGSSYNEQFF. This chain joins TRBV7-2 and TRBJ2-1, with 8 bases matching TRBD2. CDR1 and CDR2 from the germline V gene are SGHTA and FQGNSA. CDR3 length equals 15 residues. The V segment lost 6 bases and the J segment 0 bases; nucleotides outside the gene matches: 4. Combining the CDR3 with reference TRBV7-2 and TRBJ2-1 gives the whole variable domain GAGVSQSPSNKVTEKGKDVELRCDPISGHTALYWYRQSLGQGLEFLIYFQGNSAPDKSGLPSDRFSAERTGGSVSTLTIQRTQQEDSAVYLCASRKSGSSYNEQFFGPGTRLTVL.

The gene calls are TRBV25-1 and TRBJ1-6, with no clear D. The germline gives CDR1 MGHDK, CDR2 SYGVNS. V dropped 3 bases and J dropped 1 base, with 13 bases sitting between them. The CDR3 is made up of 17 amino acids. CDR3 region: CASSDSGRWSYNSPLHF. For the CDR3, the DNA is TGTGCCAGCAGTGACTCGGGTCGCTGGTCCTATAATTCACCCCTCCACTTT.

The chain combines TRBV10-3 with TRBJ2-3; TRBD2 matches 13 bases. The junction had 7 bases not matched to a gene; V was cut back by 3 bases and J by 4 bases. CDR3 length: 17 residues. Germline V CDR1 and CDR2: ENHRY, SYGVKD. The CDR3 nucleotides are TGTGCCATCAGTGAAACACTAGCGGGAGGGGAGGCAGATACGCAGTATTTT. This codes for CAISETLAGGEADTQYF.

The rearrangement links TRBV5-4 to TRBJ1-2; TRBD1 aligns across 9 bases. Looked up from germline, CDR1 is SGHNT and CDR2 is YYREEE (reference sequence). Trimming took 3 bases from V and 4 from J; bases not matched to a gene: 4. The CDR3 length is 14 residues. CDR3: CASSWTGASYGYTF. The CDR3 DNA follows: TGTGCCAGCAGCTGGACAGGGGCCTCCTATGGCTACACCTTC.

The chain is built from TRBV27 and TRBJ2-7, with 8 bases that match TRBD2. The CDR3 has 18 amino acids. Germline assignment: CDR1 MNHEY and CDR2 SMNVEV (reference sequence). The trim removed 3 bases at V and 1 base at J, leaving 14 bases unmatched. The CDR3 spells CASSFAVAGKTGSYEQYF. CDR3 bases: TGTGCCAGCAGTTTTGCGGTAGCGGGGAAAACCGGGTCCTACGAGCAGTACTTC.

The chain joins TRBV27 to TRBJ2-1, with TRBD2 matching over 9 bases. The CDR3 loop spans 18 amino acids. J was trimmed by 0 bases and V by 1 base; bases with no gene match: 7. Germline CDR1 and CDR2: MNHEY and SMNVEV (reference sequence). The CDR3 DNA is TGTGCCAGCAGTTTATTAGCGGGAGAGGGGGTCTCCTACAATGAGCAGTTCTTC. Amino acid sequence: CASSLLAGEGVSYNEQFF.

The chain has TRBV28 and TRBJ1-1; TRBD1 might be the D (5 bases). This CDR3 is 16 amino acids long. Trimming took 6 bases from V and 11 from J, leaving 28 bases between them. CDR1 and CDR2 from the germline V gene are MDHEN and SYDVKM. The DNA for the CDR3 is TGTGCCAGCAGGGACTCAGTATGGGGGAGCCCCGGTGATGCTTTCTTT. Translated, it gives CASRDSVWGSPGDAFF.

This sequence joins TRBV12-5 and TRBJ2-3; 9 nucleotides match TRBD2. Looked up from germline, CDR1 is LGHNT and CDR2 is FRNRAP. The trim removed 5 bases at V and 9 bases at J, leaving 9 bases unmatched. CDR3 length: 14 residues. The CDR3 nucleotides read TGTGCTAGTGGTCCGGGACTAGCTCAAGTAACGCAGTATTTT. Protein: CASGPGLAQVTQYF.

The chain carries TRBV7-9 and TRBJ2-1; no definite D call. V lost 1 base and J lost 8, with 12 bases in between. The CDR3 loop spans 14 amino acids. Looked up from germline, CDR1 is SEHNR and CDR2 is FQNEAQ (reference sequence). DNA for the CDR3: TGTGCCAGCAGCTTAGTAGTCCCCTGGGATGAGCAGTTCTTC. It translates to CASSLVVPWDEQFF.

The chain uses TRBV27 and TRBJ1-1, with D perhaps TRBD1 (6 bases). The CDR3 sequence is 15 residues long. The V gene lost 3 bases and the J gene lost 1 base, with 12 bases spanning the gap. From germline, CDR1 is MNHEY and CDR2 SMNVEV (reference sequence). CDR3 region: CASSLIGTPNTEAFF. The CDR3 DNA sequence: TGTGCCAGCAGTTTGATCGGGACACCGAACACTGAAGCTTTCTTT.

The rearrangement joins TRBV27 to TRBJ2-1; 9 nucleotides line up with TRBD2. The V gene end was trimmed by 3 bases and the J gene end by 7 bases; junction bases not matched to a gene: 13. The germline gives CDR1 MNHEY, CDR2 SMNVEV (reference sequence). The length of the CDR3 is 17 residues. In nucleotides, the CDR3 is TGTGCCAGCAGTTTTCTGGTCCGGCTAGCGGGAACTAATGAGCAGTTCTTC. Its translation: CASSFLVRLAGTNEQFF.

The gene calls are TRBV9 and TRBJ1-2; possible D gene TRBD1, 6 bases. The V end was cut by 7 bases, the J end by 6 bases, with 19 bases between. The V gene's germline CDR1 is SGDLS and CDR2 YYNGEE. This CDR3 comprises 14 residues. The DNA for the CDR3 is TGTGCCAGCGAAGGGGGAGGGACAAGGGATGGCTACACCTTC. As protein: CASEGGGTRDGYTF. The whole variable domain, remainder taken from reference TRBV9 and TRBJ1-2, is DSGVTQTPKHLITATGQRVTLRCSPRSGDLSVYWYQQSLDQGLQFLIQYYNGEERAKGNILERFSAQQFPDLHSELNLSSLELGDSALYFCASEGGGTRDGYTFGSGTRLTVV.

This chain connects TRBV6-1 to TRBJ2-1, with a weak D call TRBD2 (5 bases). The CDR3 length is 15 residues. CDR1 MNHNS and CDR2 SASEGT come from the germline V gene. V lost 1 base and J lost 6, with 13 bases in between. The CDR3 region is CASSEGERLFNEQFF. The CDR3 nucleotides read TGTGCCAGCAGTGAAGGGGAGCGGCTATTCAATGAGCAGTTCTTC.

The V call is TRBV2, the J call TRBJ2-7; 8 positions agree with TRBD1. Germline CDR1 is SNHLY and CDR2 is FYNNEI. This CDR3 spans 17 amino acids. With 5 bases clipped from V and 0 bases from J, the junction kept 12 bases outside the gene matches. The CDR3 DNA reads as TGTGCCAGCAGTCACAATCCGGGACAGGCCATCTCCTACGAGCAGTACTTC. This gives the protein CASSHNPGQAISYEQYF. The full variable domain, its missing parts supplied by reference TRBV2 and TRBJ2-7, is EPEVTQTPSHQVTQMGQEVILRCVPISNHLYFYWYRQILGQKVEFLVSFYNNEISEKSEIFDDQFSVERPDGSNFTLKIRSTKLEDSAMYFCASSHNPGQAISYEQYFGPGTRLTVT.

This chain links TRBV19 with TRBJ2-3; weak D call: TRBD2 (6 bases). With 1 base removed from V and 2 bases from J, the gap between germline ends came to 10 bases. Germline V gives CDR1 LNHDA, CDR2 SQIVND (reference sequence). The CDR3 totals 15 residues. The CDR3 reads CASSIVAGPTDTQYF. CDR3 coding DNA: TGTGCCAGTAGTATAGTCGCGGGACCCACAGATACGCAGTATTTT.

CDR3 DNA sequence: TGTGCCAGCAGCGCGAGACAGGGGGGTAGCACAGATACGCAGTATTTT. Protein sequence: CASSARQGGSTDTQYF. This chain links TRBV9 with TRBJ2-3, with 9 nucleotides matching TRBD1. This CDR3 is built from 16 residues. Trimming removed 3 bases from V and 0 bases from J; junction bases left unmatched: 5. Germline V gene data show CDR1 as SGDLS and CDR2 as YYNGEE.

V is TRBV5-1 and J is TRBJ2-7, with a tentative D call TRBD2 (5 bases). CDR1 is SGHRS, CDR2 YFSETQ, per germline. This CDR3 region has 15 residues. Deletions cut 0 bases from V and 7 bases from J, with 17 bases between. DNA of the CDR3: TGCGCCAGCAGCTTGGTCGCTGGATCTACGGGGGAGCAGTACTTC. This sequence encodes CASSLVAGSTGEQYF.

The chain joins TRBV7-9 to TRBJ1-2; tentative D call: TRBD1 (6 bases). This CDR3 comprises 15 residues. V was shortened by 5 bases and J by 4 bases, with 17 bases between the two germline ends. From germline, CDR1 is SEHNR and CDR2 FQNEAQ (reference sequence). The CDR3 nucleotides read TGTGCCAGCAGCCTGCCGTCGGGGGGCGGCTATGGCTACACCTTC. It is translated as CASSLPSGGGYGYTF.

This clone showed up just once. V and J are TRBV7-9 and TRBJ2-3; 10 bases are shared with TRBD2. Per germline, CDR1 SEHNR and CDR2 FQNEAQ (reference sequence). CDR3 length: 16 residues. With 4 bases clipped from V and 0 bases from J, the junction kept 4 bases outside the gene matches. CDR3 amino acids: CASSSGTSASTDTQYF. DNA for the CDR3: TGTGCCAGCAGCTCAGGGACTAGCGCTAGCACAGATACGCAGTATTTT.

This chain joins TRBV5-1 and TRBJ1-5; D is possibly TRBD1 (5 bases). The CDR3 has 15 amino acids. Germline V gives CDR1 SGHRS, CDR2 YFSETQ. The V end was cut by 4 bases, the J end by 1 base, with 12 bases between. This chain's CDR3 is CASSPTGLSNQPQHF. DNA for the CDR3: TGCGCCAGCAGCCCCACAGGACTGAGCAATCAGCCCCAGCATTTT.

This clone was seen a single time. The chain joins TRBV28 to TRBJ2-7; D gene unclear. Germline assignment: CDR1 MDHEN and CDR2 SYDVKM. Trimming stripped 3 bases from V and 5 bases from J, with 8 bases between. The CDR3 length is 12 residues. The CDR3 DNA reads TGTGCCAGCAGTTTGCTCAGGCACGAGCAGTACTTC. This gives the protein CASSLLRHEQYF.

The rearrangement links TRBV27 to TRBJ2-1; D not resolved. This CDR3 spans 14 amino acids. Germline lookup yields CDR1 MNHEY and CDR2 SMNVEV (reference sequence). V shed 4 bases and J shed 5 bases, with 12 bases lying between them. CDR3 protein: CASSSLTRDNEQFF. Here the CDR3 DNA reads TGTGCCAGCAGTTCGTTAACACGGGACAATGAGCAGTTCTTC.

The chain has TRBV5-8 and TRBJ2-7; 8 nucleotides match TRBD1. Germline values: CDR1 SGHTS, CDR2 YDEGEE. This CDR3 is built from 15 residues. The V gene end was trimmed by 4 bases and the J gene end by 2 bases; junction bases not matched to a gene: 8. The CDR3 reads CASSPRTGRAYEQYF. The CDR3 bases are TGTGCCAGCAGCCCAAGGACAGGGCGGGCCTACGAGCAGTACTTC.

V gene TRBV6-1 combines with J gene TRBJ2-7; 8 bases line up with TRBD2. Unmatched junction bases numbered 14, after V lost 1 base and J lost 0 bases. The CDR3 has 19 amino acids. Germline CDR1 and CDR2: MNHNS and SASEGT. The chain's CDR3 is CASSEGLASGQLFSYEQYF. The DNA for the CDR3 is TGTGCCAGCAGTGAAGGTTTGGCTAGCGGGCAACTTTTCTCCTACGAGCAGTACTTC.

This clone was detected only a few times. This sample includes further DNA sequences coding for the same CDR3. V and J are TRBV30 and TRBJ1-1; D ambiguous. CDR1 is GTSNPN, CDR2 SVGIG, per germline (reference sequence). Trimming took off 2 bases at V and 5 bases at J, with 6 bases between the two ends. The CDR3 is made up of 11 amino acids. This chain's CDR3 is CAWSRETEAFF. CDR3 coding DNA: TGTGCCTGGAGTCGGGAGACTGAAGCTTTCTTT.

The chain uses TRBV10-3 and TRBJ2-1, with 9 bases lining up with TRBD2. The CDR3 extends over 16 amino acids. J lost 4 bases, V lost 7 bases, and 11 bases had no gene match. Germline assignment: CDR1 ENHRY and CDR2 SYGVKD. The CDR3 DNA reads as TGTGCCATCACTAGTAGCCAGCGGGAGGTTTACAATGAGCAGTTCTTC. Translated, it gives CAITSSQREVYNEQFF.

V is TRBV5-1 and J is TRBJ2-1, with 8 bases identical to TRBD2. Germline V gene data show CDR1 as SGHRS and CDR2 as YFSETQ. CDR3 length: 16 amino acids. V lost 3 bases to trimming and J lost 7 bases; unmatched junction nucleotides: 12. This CDR3 reads CASSWPIAGSRNEQFF. CDR3 nucleotide sequence: TGCGCCAGCAGCTGGCCAATAGCGGGATCGAGGAATGAGCAGTTCTTC.

This clone was found a few times. The chain employs TRBV11-2 and TRBJ1-5; maybe TRBD1 (5 bases). Germline V gives CDR1 SGHAT, CDR2 FQNNGV. The CDR3 is made up of 13 amino acids. Trimming stripped 5 bases from V and 11 bases from J, with 16 bases between. CDR3 protein: CASSLLGGSAQHF. The CDR3 nucleotides read TGTGCCAGCAGCCTCCTCGGGGGATCGGCCCAGCATTTT. Full variable domain (rest looked up from reference TRBV11-2 and TRBJ1-5): EAGVAQSPRYKIIEKRQSVAFWCNPISGHATLYWYQQILGQGPKLLIQFQNNGVVDDSQLPKDRFSAERLKGVDSTLKIQPAKLEDSAVYLCASSLLGGSAQHFGDGTRLSIL.

The rearrangement joins TRBV5-1 to TRBJ2-2; no firm D call. The germline V and J ends were trimmed by 3 bases and 5 bases, with 11 bases remaining between them. Germline assignment: CDR1 SGHRS and CDR2 YFSETQ. This CDR3 contains 14 residues. The CDR3 loop reads CASSSPRKTGELFF. In DNA form, the CDR3 reads TGCGCCAGCAGCTCCCCACGGAAAACCGGGGAGCTGTTTTTT.

The chain is built from TRBV9 and TRBJ1-1; D ambiguous. The CDR3 runs 14 residues. V was clipped by 6 bases and J by 5 bases, with 17 bases between them. Germline V lookup: CDR1 SGDLS, CDR2 YYNGEE. The chain's CDR3 is CASTTEEDGTEAFF. Written as DNA, the CDR3 is TGTGCCAGCACCACGGAGGAGGACGGGACTGAAGCTTTCTTT.